The table lists the clone carrying this TCR beta chain with a few counts. The antigen remains undetermined. Preparation of the TCRbeta library used unique molecular identifiers. TCRdb re-analysed the PCR reads in MiXCR, keeping a single row per CDR3 protein. The data hold about 110,000 distinct CDR3 sequences, with 5% to 8% observed a single time. CDR1 and CDR2 from the germline V gene are LNHDA and SQIVND (reference sequence). The CDR3 loop spans 15 amino acids. V lost 1 base, J lost 6 bases, and 6 bases stayed unmatched. This specimen comes from a study of T-cell reconstitution after alpha-beta-depleted transplantation in children. The study's findings and limits: A year post-transplant, T-cell counts and diversity derived mostly from newly produced T cells. TCRbeta diversity was high at day 60 in some patients (a result of surviving recipient T cells and thymic progenitors). Alpha-beta T cells about two months after transplant reportedly derived from several hundred expanded graft clones.

The material sequenced was PBMCs, mostly from graft donor cells, taken 360 days after TCRalphabeta/CD19-depleted stem cell transplant. V is TRBV19 and J is TRBJ2-1; 7 bases fit TRBD2. This TCR was recovered from a male patient between 2 and 10 years old who had a stem cell transplant for acute lymphoblastic leukemia, so the T cells may come from the graft donor. CDR3 amino acids: CASSIVGGGGNEQFF. Here the CDR3 DNA reads TGTGCCAGTAGTATAGTTGGGGGGGGAGGCAATGAGCAGTTCTTC.